Presented here are 9 T cell receptor beta chains from one specimen sequenced in a study of Ad26.COV2.S vaccination and SARS-CoV-2 variants. Treatment denoted: 15 to 20 received Ad26.COV2.S at low or high dose, single or two shots; 5 received placebo; per-sample allocation not given. Collection of the samples took place on day 63 after the first injection of vaccine or placebo. Generated by immunoSEQ multiplex PCR, the TCRdb table keeps only in-frame clones and is missing some. The data hold about 330,000 clones, with about nine tenths observed a single time. This sample comprised peripheral blood, obtained in a trial of Ad26.COV2.S vaccine versus placebo. All receptors come from a person aged 18 to 65 who received the Ad26.COV2.S COVID-19 vaccine or a placebo.

In this sample, this clone turned up once. This chain links TRBV7-8 with TRBJ2-7; D gene ambiguous. CDR3 length equals 14 residues. The V end lost 2 bases, the J end lost 4 bases, and 12 bases lay between the germline ends. Looked up from germline, CDR1 is SGHVS and CDR2 is FQNEAQ. The CDR3 here is CASSLRVLSYEQYV. CDR3 nucleotides: TGTGCCAGCAGCTTACGGGTCCTCTCGTACGAGCAGTACGTC.

The chain employs TRBV5-1 and TRBJ1-1; D is possibly TRBD1 (6 bases). The germline gives CDR1 SGHRS, CDR2 YFSETQ. Trimming took off 3 bases at V and 5 bases at J, with 11 bases between the two ends. The CDR3 sequence is 13 residues long. The CDR3 DNA sequence: TGCGCCAGCAGCTCAGGGGATTATACTGAAGCTTTCTTT. Translated, it gives CASSSGDYTEAFF.

The chain employs TRBV9 and TRBJ1-5; no clear D. The CDR3 spans 15 residues. CDR1 and CDR2 (germline): SGDLS, YYNGEE. V lost 4 bases, J lost 2 bases, and 13 bases lay in between. In DNA, the CDR3 is TGTGCCAGCAGCACAACTGGGGTGGGCAATCAGCCCCAGCATTTT. Protein product: CASSTTGVGNQPQHF. Full variable domain (missing parts from reference TRBV9 and TRBJ1-5): DSGVTQTPKHLITATGQRVTLRCSPRSGDLSVYWYQQSLDQGLQFLIQYYNGEERAKGNILERFSAQQFPDLHSELNLSSLELGDSALYFCASSTTGVGNQPQHFGDGTRLSIL.

This rearrangement joins TRBV4-1 to TRBJ2-2; D is possibly TRBD2 (5 bases). Trimming removed 3 bases from V and 3 bases from J, with 14 bases in between. The CDR3 runs to 16 residues. Germline values: CDR1 MGHRA, CDR2 YSYEKL. The CDR3 loop is CASSHLLAGDTGELFF. Here the CDR3 DNA reads TGCGCCAGCAGCCACCTATTGGCCGGGGACACCGGGGAGCTGTTTTTT.

This clone has just one count. The chain has TRBV4-3 and TRBJ2-6; D might be TRBD1 or TRBD2, each matching 6 bases. The germline V gene encodes CDR1 LGHNA and CDR2 YSLEER. The CDR3 extends over 16 amino acids. Trimming left V 10 bases short and J 4 bases short, with 20 bases between. CDR3 protein: CATGGSGLRGANVLTF. CDR3 in DNA: TGCGCCACCGGGGGCTCAGGTTTGAGAGGGGCCAACGTCCTGACTTTC.

This chain connects TRBV25-1 to TRBJ1-5; D may be TRBD1 (5 bases). The germline V gene encodes CDR1 MGHDK and CDR2 SYGVNS. This CDR3 has 15 amino acids. V lost 1 base and J lost 4, with 11 bases in between. This chain's CDR3 is CASSELGEGNQPQHF. The CDR3 DNA follows: TGTGCCAGCAGTGAATTAGGGGAGGGGAATCAGCCCCAGCATTTT. Full variable domain (rest looked up from reference TRBV25-1 and TRBJ1-5): EADIYQTPRYLVIGTGKKITLECSQTMGHDKMYWYQQDPGMELHLIHYSYGVNSTEKGDLSSESTVSRIRTEHFPLTLESARPSHTSQYLCASSELGEGNQPQHFGDGTRLSIL.

This rearrangement joins TRBV21-1 to TRBJ2-3; the table's D call, TRBD1, has no DNA check behind it. TRBV21-1 is a recognized pseudogene. CDR3 length equals 16 residues. Written as DNA, the CDR3 is TGTGCCAGCAGAACCCGTAGACAGGGAAACACAGATACGCAGTATTTT. Its translation is CASRTRRQGNTDTQYF.

This clone was detected only once. The DNA of the CDR3 is TGTGCCAGCAGAAATTGGGTCACCCACCCTGAAGCTTTCTTT. It encodes CASRNWVTHPEAFF. The chain links TRBV27 to TRBJ1-1; no reliable D call. Germline V gives CDR1 MNHEY, CDR2 SMNVEV (reference sequence). The CDR3 consists of 14 residues. Trimming pared 6 bases from V and 6 bases from J, leaving 17 bases between.

The chain employs TRBV3-1 (or the pseudogene TRBV3-2) and TRBJ2-5, with TRBD2 matching 10 bases. Germline V gene data show CDR1 as LGHDT and CDR2 as YNNKEL (reference sequence). The CDR3 has 15 amino acids. V was clipped by 5 bases and J by 5 bases; unmatched bases: 8. The CDR3 protein is CASSSPLTSGETQYF. CDR3 coding DNA: TGTGCCAGCAGCTCCCCTTTGACTAGCGGGGAGACCCAGTACTTC.